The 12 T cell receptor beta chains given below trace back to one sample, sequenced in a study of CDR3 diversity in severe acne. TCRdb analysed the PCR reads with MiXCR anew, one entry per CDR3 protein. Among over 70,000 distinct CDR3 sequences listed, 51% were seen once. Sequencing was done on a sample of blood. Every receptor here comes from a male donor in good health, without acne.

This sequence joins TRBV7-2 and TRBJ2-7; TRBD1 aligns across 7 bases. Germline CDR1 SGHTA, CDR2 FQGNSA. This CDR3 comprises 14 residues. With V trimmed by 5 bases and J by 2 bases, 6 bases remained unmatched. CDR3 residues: CASSATGNTYEQYF. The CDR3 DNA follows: TGTGCCAGCAGCGCGACAGGGAACACCTACGAGCAGTACTTC. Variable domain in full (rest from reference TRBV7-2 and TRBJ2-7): GAGVSQSPSNKVTEKGKDVELRCDPISGHTALYWYRQSLGQGLEFLIYFQGNSAPDKSGLPSDRFSAERTGGSVSTLTIQRTQQEDSAVYLCASSATGNTYEQYFGPGTRLTVT.

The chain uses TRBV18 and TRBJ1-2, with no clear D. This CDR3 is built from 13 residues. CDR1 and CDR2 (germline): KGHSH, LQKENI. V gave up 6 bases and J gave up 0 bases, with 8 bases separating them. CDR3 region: CASSLSANYGYTF. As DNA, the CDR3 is TGTGCCAGCTCTCTCTCAGCTAACTATGGCTACACCTTC.

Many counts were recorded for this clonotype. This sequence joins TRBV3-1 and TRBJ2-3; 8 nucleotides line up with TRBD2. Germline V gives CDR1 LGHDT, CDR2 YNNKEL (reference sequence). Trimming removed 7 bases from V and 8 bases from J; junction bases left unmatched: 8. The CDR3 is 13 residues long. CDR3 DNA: TGTGCCAGCACGCCTAACGCGGGGGGTACGCAGTATTTT. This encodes CASTPNAGGTQYF.

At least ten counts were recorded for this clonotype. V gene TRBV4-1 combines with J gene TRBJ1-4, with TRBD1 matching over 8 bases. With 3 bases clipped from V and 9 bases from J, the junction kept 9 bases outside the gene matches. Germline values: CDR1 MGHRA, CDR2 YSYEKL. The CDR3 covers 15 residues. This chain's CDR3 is CASSHESGGGKKLFF. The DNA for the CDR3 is TGCGCCAGCAGCCATGAGTCAGGGGGCGGGAAAAAACTGTTTTTT.

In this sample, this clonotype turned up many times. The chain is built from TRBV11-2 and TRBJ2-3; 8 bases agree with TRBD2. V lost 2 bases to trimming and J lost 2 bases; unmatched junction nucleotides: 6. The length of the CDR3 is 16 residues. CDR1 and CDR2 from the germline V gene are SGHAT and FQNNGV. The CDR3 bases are TGTGCCAGCAGCTTAACCACTAGCGGACTCACAGATACGCAGTATTTT. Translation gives CASSLTTSGLTDTQYF.

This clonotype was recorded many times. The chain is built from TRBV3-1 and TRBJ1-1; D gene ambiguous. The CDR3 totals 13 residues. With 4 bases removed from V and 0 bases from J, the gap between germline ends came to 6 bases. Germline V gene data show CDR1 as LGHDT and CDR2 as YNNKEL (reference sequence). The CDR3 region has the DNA TGTGCCAGCAGCCGAACACTGAACACTGAAGCTTTCTTT. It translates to CASSRTLNTEAFF.

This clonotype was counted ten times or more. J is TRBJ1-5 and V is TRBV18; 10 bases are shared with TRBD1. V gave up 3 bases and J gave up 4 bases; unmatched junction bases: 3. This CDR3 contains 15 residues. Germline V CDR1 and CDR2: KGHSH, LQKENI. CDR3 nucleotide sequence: TGTGCCAGCTCACCCCCGGGACAGGGGAATCAGCCCCAGCATTTT. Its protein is CASSPPGQGNQPQHF.

The CDR3 bases are TGCAGTGCTAGCGGCTTAGCGGGAGTCCAAGAGACCCAGTACTTC. This translates into CSASGLAGVQETQYF. This chain joins TRBV20-1 and TRBJ2-5; TRBD2 agrees at 9 bases. Germline lookup yields CDR1 DFQATT and CDR2 SNEGSKA (reference sequence). The V gene end was trimmed by 3 bases and the J gene end by 1 base; junction bases not matched to a gene: 6. The CDR3 covers 15 residues.

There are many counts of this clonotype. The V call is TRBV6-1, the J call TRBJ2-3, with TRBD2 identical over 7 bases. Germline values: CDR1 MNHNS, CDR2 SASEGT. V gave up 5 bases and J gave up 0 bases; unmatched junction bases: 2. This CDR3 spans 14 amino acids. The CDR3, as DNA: TGTGCCAGCAGTCAGCGGGGAAGCACAGATACGCAGTATTTT. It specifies CASSQRGSTDTQYF.

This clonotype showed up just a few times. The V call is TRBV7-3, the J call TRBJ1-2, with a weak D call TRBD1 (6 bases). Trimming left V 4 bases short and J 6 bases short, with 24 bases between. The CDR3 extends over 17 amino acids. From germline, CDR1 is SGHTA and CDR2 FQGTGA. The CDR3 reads CASSSGGGLSRSDGYTF. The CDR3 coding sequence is TGTGCCAGCAGCTCCGGGGGGGGCTTGTCCCGTTCGGATGGCTACACCTTC.

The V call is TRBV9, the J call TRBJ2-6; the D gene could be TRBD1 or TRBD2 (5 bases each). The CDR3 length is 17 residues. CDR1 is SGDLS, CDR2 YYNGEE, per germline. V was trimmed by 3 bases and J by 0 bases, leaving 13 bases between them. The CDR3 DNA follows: TGTGCCAGCAGCGCTCTGGGACGGAACTCTGGGGCCAACGTCCTGACTTTC. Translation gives CASSALGRNSGANVLTF.

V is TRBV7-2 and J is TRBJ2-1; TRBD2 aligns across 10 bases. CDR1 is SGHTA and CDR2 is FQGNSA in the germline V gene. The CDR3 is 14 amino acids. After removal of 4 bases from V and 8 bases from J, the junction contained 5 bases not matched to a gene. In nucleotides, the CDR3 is TGTGCCAGCAGCTCAACCGGGACTAGCGATGAGCAGTTCTTC. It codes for CASSSTGTSDEQFF.